The 27 T cell receptor beta chains below all came from one sample that was sequenced in a study of control samples from healthy donors and cancer patients (dated by TCRdb to the early 2020s). Receptor libraries were prepared by the immunoSEQ multiplex PCR assay. The table was pulled from immuneACCESS by TCRdb, which kept in-frame rearrangements only. Such tables lose some clones; where checked, under half of the loss comes from unresolved V genes, and the rest has no known cause. This sample lists approximately 70,000 clones; roughly 90% were detected once. Approximately 5% of the sample is in the top ten clones. Sequences were obtained from PBMCs. The receptor set was obtained from a man aged 60-69 years with colorectal cancer.

The chain carries TRBV6-1 and TRBJ2-1; TRBD2 agrees at 10 bases. The CDR3 is 16 residues long. Germline CDR1 is MNHNS and CDR2 is SASEGT. Trimming removed 4 bases from V and 4 bases from J; junction bases left unmatched: 7. This CDR3 is CASSGLLAGAYNEQFF. Here the CDR3 DNA reads TGTGCCAGCAGTGGGTTGCTAGCGGGGGCTTACAATGAGCAGTTCTTC.

The chain uses TRBV6-2 or TRBV6-3 and TRBJ2-1; D is unclear. The CDR3 has 15 residues. The germline V and J ends were trimmed by 1 base and 5 bases, with 12 bases remaining between them. Germline V gene lookup returns CDR1 MNHEY and CDR2 SVGEGT. The CDR3 DNA reads TGTGCCAGCAGTTACTTCCTGCCGTACAACAATGAGCAGTTCTTC. This gives the protein CASSYFLPYNNEQFF.

CDR3 bases: TGTGCCAGCAGCCCCCGCCCCGGGACAGGGGGCTTTGGGGAGACCCAGTACTTC. Protein sequence: CASSPRPGTGGFGETQYF. The chain employs TRBV11-2 and TRBJ2-5; 12 bases agree with TRBD1. The germline V gene has CDR1 SGHAT and CDR2 FQNNGV. The CDR3 has 18 residues. The V segment lost 5 bases and the J segment 5 bases; nucleotides outside the gene matches: 15. The variable domain in full, with the rest retrieved from reference TRBV11-2 and TRBJ2-5, is EAGVAQSPRYKIIEKRQSVAFWCNPISGHATLYWYQQILGQGPKLLIQFQNNGVVDDSQLPKDRFSAERLKGVDSTLKIQPAKLEDSAVYLCASSPRPGTGGFGETQYFGPGTRLLVL.

V is TRBV9 and J is TRBJ2-3, with D unresolved. Trimming shortened V by 5 bases and J by 6 bases, and 7 bases separated the two germline ends. Germline V gene sequence: CDR1 SGDLS, CDR2 YYNGEE. The CDR3 is 11 residues long. CDR3 DNA sequence: TGTGCCAGCAGTAACGGGGATACGCAGTATTTT. It is translated as CASSNGDTQYF.

This chain uses TRBV4-1 with TRBJ1-2, with D perhaps TRBD1 (5 bases). Trimming cost V 0 bases and J 0 bases, with 20 bases left between them. Germline loops: CDR1 MGHRA, CDR2 YSYEKL. This CDR3 spans 19 amino acids. CDR3 sequence: CASSQDSHRDSIANYGYTF. In DNA, the CDR3 is TGCGCCAGCAGCCAAGATTCGCATCGAGACAGTATAGCTAACTATGGCTACACCTTC.

The chain couples TRBV7-3 to TRBJ2-1, with 8 bases identical to TRBD1. Looked up from germline, CDR1 is SGHTA and CDR2 is FQGTGA. There are 18 residues in the CDR3. With 2 bases clipped from V and 0 bases from J, the junction kept 9 bases outside the gene matches. Here the CDR3 DNA reads TGTGCCAGCAGCTTAGATTACAGGGGGTCCTCCTCCTACAATGAGCAGTTCTTC. It specifies CASSLDYRGSSSYNEQFF. The variable domain in full, completed from reference TRBV7-3 and TRBJ2-1, reads GAGVSQTPSNKVTEKGKYVELRCDPISGHTALYWYRQSLGQGPEFLIYFQGTGAADDSGLPNDRFFAVRPEGSVSTLKIQRTERGDSAVYLCASSLDYRGSSSYNEQFFGPGTRLTVL.

The gene calls are TRBV6-5 and TRBJ1-5, with a tentative D call TRBD1 (5 bases). V lost 5 bases and J lost 4, with 9 bases in between. CDR1 and CDR2 (germline): MNHEY, SVGAGI. The CDR3 runs 13 residues. The CDR3 region is CASSPGSNQPQHF. The CDR3 DNA reads as TGTGCCAGCAGTCCAGGGTCAAATCAGCCCCAGCATTTT.

This sequence joins TRBV27 and TRBJ2-2, with D maybe TRBD2 (5 bases). The V end was cut by 5 bases, the J end by 0 bases, with 13 bases between. The germline V gene encodes CDR1 MNHEY and CDR2 SMNVEV (reference sequence). The CDR3 has 16 amino acids. CDR3 nucleotides: TGTGCCAGCAGTCTCTCGGGGTCCGCGAACACCGGGGAGCTGTTTTTT. This gives the protein CASSLSGSANTGELFF.

This chain uses TRBV7-8 with TRBJ2-7, with 7 bases fitting TRBD1. The CDR3 consists of 14 residues. The V gene's germline CDR1 is SGHVS and CDR2 FQNEAQ. Losses at the gene ends were 5 bases for V and 2 bases for J; bases not matched to a gene: 6. The CDR3 nucleotides read TGTGCCAGCAGCACAGGGGACCCCCCCTACGAGCAGTACTTC. This sequence encodes CASSTGDPPYEQYF.

This clone has a single count. This chain joins TRBV7-3 and TRBJ2-2; TRBD2 is a possible D gene (7 bases). The V end was cut by 5 bases, the J end by 4 bases, with 17 bases between. Germline assignment: CDR1 SGHTA and CDR2 FQGTGA. This CDR3 has 16 amino acids. The CDR3 sequence: CASSRGASGPTGELFF. As DNA, the CDR3 is TGTGCCAGCAGCCGGGGGGCTAGCGGTCCCACCGGGGAGCTGTTTTTT.

This clone was found a few times. The chain links TRBV27 to TRBJ2-7, with D tentatively TRBD1 (5 bases). Germline lookup yields CDR1 MNHEY and CDR2 SMNVEV (reference sequence). Trimming left V 5 bases short and J 2 bases short, with 22 bases between. CDR3 length equals 17 residues. The CDR3 DNA sequence: TGTGCCAGCAGTCCGAGACAGAGCCGGATTACGACCTACGAGCAGTACTTC. It translates to CASSPRQSRITTYEQYF.

The chain combines TRBV6-5 with TRBJ1-6; D ambiguous. Trimming left V 7 bases short and J 8 bases short, with 12 bases between. Germline CDR1 reads MNHEY; CDR2 reads SVGAGI. The CDR3 is 13 amino acids. The CDR3 nucleotides are TGTGCCAGCACCCCAGACCCCTATTCACCCCTCCACTTT. As protein: CASTPDPYSPLHF.

The chain carries TRBV28 and TRBJ2-6; 9 bases agree with TRBD2. V was clipped by 3 bases and J by 2 bases; unmatched bases: 5. Germline V CDR1 and CDR2: MDHEN, SYDVKM. The CDR3 has 17 amino acids. The CDR3 region has the DNA TGTGCCAGCAGTTTGGTAGCGGGGGTCGCTGGGGCCAACGTCCTGACTTTC. Translated, it gives CASSLVAGVAGANVLTF.

The chain links TRBV27 to TRBJ2-1; 7 positions match TRBD1. After removal of 2 bases from V and 9 bases from J, the junction contained 1 base not matched to a gene. The CDR3 loop spans 12 amino acids. Germline-derived CDR1 and CDR2 are MNHEY and SMNVEV (reference sequence). The CDR3 bases are TGTGCCAGCAGTTTAAGGGGGCTTGAGCAGTTCTTC. This translates into CASSLRGLEQFF.

CDR3 sequence (DNA): TGTGCCAGTAGTATTGGGCTGGGAAAGACCCAGTACTTC. Translating gives CASSIGLGKTQYF. J is TRBJ2-5 and V is TRBV19; D uncertain. Trimming stripped 3 bases from V and 6 bases from J, with 11 bases between. CDR3 length: 13 amino acids. Germline CDR1 and CDR2: LNHDA and SQIVND (reference sequence).

V gene TRBV19 combines with J gene TRBJ1-2; D perhaps matches TRBD1 (5 bases). CDR3 size: 13 residues. Germline CDR1 and CDR2: LNHDA and SQIVND (reference sequence). V was pared by 3 bases and J by 8 bases, with 13 bases between. CDR3 loop: CASSMNGRGGYTF. CDR3 nucleotide sequence: TGTGCCAGTAGTATGAACGGCCGGGGCGGCTACACCTTC.

This rearrangement joins TRBV3-1 (or the pseudogene TRBV3-2) to TRBJ2-1; D gene unclear. The CDR3 loop spans 14 amino acids. Between the trimmed V and J ends, which lost 4 bases and 5 bases, there was a span of 12 bases. The germline V gene has CDR1 LGHDT and CDR2 YNNKEL (reference sequence). The CDR3: CASSRGAENNEQFF. CDR3 DNA sequence: TGTGCCAGCAGCCGCGGAGCAGAAAACAATGAGCAGTTCTTC.

The chain has TRBV5-1 and TRBJ1-5, with 7 bases identical to TRBD1. The V and J ends lost 4 bases and 11 bases, in that order; junction bases with no gene match: 12. The V gene's germline CDR1 is SGHRS and CDR2 YFSETQ. The CDR3 sequence is 14 residues long. The CDR3 sequence: CASSVGQGGMAQHF. The CDR3 DNA follows: TGCGCCAGCAGCGTGGGCCAGGGGGGGATGGCCCAGCATTTT.

The V call is TRBV6-2 or TRBV6-3, the J call TRBJ1-6; no clear D. The CDR3 runs 16 residues. Germline V gives CDR1 MNHEY, CDR2 SVGEGT. Trimming took 5 bases from V and 0 from J, leaving 11 bases between them. For the CDR3, the DNA is TGTGCCAGCAGTCCCTTACCAGCCTCCTATAATTCACCCCTCCACTTT. This gives the protein CASSPLPASYNSPLHF.

The chain combines TRBV30 with TRBJ2-2; the D is unclear. CDR1 and CDR2 from the germline V gene are GTSNPN and SVGIG (reference sequence). This CDR3 has 14 amino acids. V shed 2 bases and J shed 6 bases, with 13 bases lying between them. Here the CDR3 DNA reads TGTGCCTGGAGTACAACAATTTTCCCCGGGGAGCTGTTTTTT. Amino acids: CAWSTTIFPGELFF.

CDR3 amino acids: CASSSSGHLSSGANVLTF. The DNA of the CDR3 is TGTGCCAGCAGCTCGTCGGGACATCTGAGCTCTGGGGCCAACGTCCTGACTTTC. The chain combines TRBV7-9 with TRBJ2-6; TRBD1 might be the D (6 bases). From germline, CDR1 is SEHNR and CDR2 FQNEAQ (reference sequence). Trimming removed 4 bases at V and 0 bases at J, with 16 bases between. This CDR3 comprises 18 residues. Full variable domain (remainder filled in from reference TRBV7-9 and TRBJ2-6): DTGVSQNPRHKITKRGQNVTFRCDPISEHNRLYWYRQTLGQGPEFLTYFQNEAQLEKSRLLSDRFSAERPKGSFSTLEIQRTEQGDSAMYLCASSSSGHLSSGANVLTFGAGSRLTVL.

The chain employs TRBV14 and TRBJ1-5; D might be TRBD1 (6 bases). Between the trimmed V and J ends, which lost 0 bases and 8 bases, there was a span of 20 bases. Germline V lookup: CDR1 SGHDN, CDR2 FVKESK. This CDR3 comprises 17 residues. As DNA, the CDR3 is TGTGCCAGCAGCCAAGATCGATCCCTACAGGGACGGGAGCCCCAGCATTTT. Protein sequence: CASSQDRSLQGREPQHF.

The chain couples TRBV15 to TRBJ1-5; D is uncertain. Looked up from germline, CDR1 is LNHNV and CDR2 is YYDKDF (reference sequence). Trimming removed 6 bases at V and 4 bases at J, with 16 bases between. The CDR3 extends over 15 amino acids. This CDR3 is CATSREWQPNQPQHF. DNA of the CDR3: TGTGCCACCAGTCGAGAGTGGCAGCCAAATCAGCCCCAGCATTTT.

The chain employs TRBV6-5 and TRBJ2-1; 7 bases are shared with TRBD2. V was pared by 4 bases and J by 2 bases, with 8 bases of the junction left unmatched. The germline V gene encodes CDR1 MNHEY and CDR2 SVGAGI. The length of the CDR3 is 16 residues. CDR3 region: CASSWSGGGTYNEQFF. The CDR3 DNA sequence: TGTGCCAGCAGTTGGTCGGGGGGAGGTACCTACAATGAGCAGTTCTTC.

This sequence joins TRBV5-6 and TRBJ1-6; D unclear. Germline V gene data show CDR1 as SGHDT and CDR2 as YYEEEE. Between the trimmed V and J ends, which lost 0 bases and 5 bases, there was a span of 6 bases. The CDR3 runs to 14 residues. The CDR3 DNA reads TGTGCCAGCAGCTTGGGACGGCATAATTCACCCCTCCACTTT. It translates to CASSLGRHNSPLHF.

The chain recombines TRBV13 with TRBJ2-7; 9 bases fit TRBD1. V trimming: 5 bases; J trimming: 3 bases; junction bases outside the gene matches: 14. The CDR3 runs 17 residues. CDR1 PRHDT and CDR2 FYEKMQ come from the germline V gene (reference sequence). The CDR3 loop is CASSTEGTGMGFYEQYF. The CDR3 bases are TGTGCCAGCAGCACAGAAGGGACAGGGATGGGTTTCTACGAGCAGTACTTC.

This CDR3 reads CASGPASGVLYEQYF. In DNA form, the CDR3 reads TGTGCTAGTGGACCGGCTAGCGGGGTCCTCTACGAGCAGTACTTC. This chain uses TRBV12-5 with TRBJ2-7, with TRBD2 matching over 9 bases. From germline, CDR1 is LGHNT and CDR2 FRNRAP. The V and J ends lost 6 bases and 3 bases, in that order; junction bases with no gene match: 9. The CDR3 loop spans 15 amino acids.